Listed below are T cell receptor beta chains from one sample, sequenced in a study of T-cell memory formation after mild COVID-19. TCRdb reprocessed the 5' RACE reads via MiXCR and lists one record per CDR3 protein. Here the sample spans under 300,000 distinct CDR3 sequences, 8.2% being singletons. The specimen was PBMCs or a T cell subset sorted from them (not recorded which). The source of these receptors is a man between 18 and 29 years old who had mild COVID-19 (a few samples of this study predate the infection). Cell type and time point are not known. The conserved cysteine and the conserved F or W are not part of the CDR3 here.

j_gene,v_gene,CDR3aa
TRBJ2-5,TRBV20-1,SARDLRQGAISAQY
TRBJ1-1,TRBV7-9,ASSLVNTEAF
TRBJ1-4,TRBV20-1,SARDRVGANEKLF
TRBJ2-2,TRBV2,ASSEQGVDTGELF
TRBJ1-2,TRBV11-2,ASSLGRDYEYTNYGYT
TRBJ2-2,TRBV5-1,ASSLVILSGELF
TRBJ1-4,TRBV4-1,ASSQYWGRLERGEKLF
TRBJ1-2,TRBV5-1,ASSFDHRGLGGYT
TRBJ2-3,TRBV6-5,ASSSWSRGTTDTQY
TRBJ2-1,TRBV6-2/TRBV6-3,ASSPLRDRVDNEQF
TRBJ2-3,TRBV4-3,ASSQDVLADTQY
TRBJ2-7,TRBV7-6,ASSLAAGQSSYEQY
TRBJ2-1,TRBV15,ATSSGTSGSYNEQF
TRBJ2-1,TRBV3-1,ASSLRASGMKF
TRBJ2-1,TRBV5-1,ASSLNSIYEQF
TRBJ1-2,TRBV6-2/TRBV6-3,ASSIDASNYGYT
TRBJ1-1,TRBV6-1,ASSASGVSEAF
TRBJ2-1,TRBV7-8,ASSLLRRGFYNEQF
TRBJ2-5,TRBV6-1,ASRKGLAAETQY
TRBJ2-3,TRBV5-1,ASRTGTGGTDTQY
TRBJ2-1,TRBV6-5,ASSLTRGAIAGPT
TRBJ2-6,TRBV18,ASSPGQGGTGANVLT
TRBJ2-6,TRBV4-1,ASSQDPPSVGANVLT
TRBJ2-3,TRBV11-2,ASSLRGGPTDTQY
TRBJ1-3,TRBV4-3,ASSQGTGATGNTIY
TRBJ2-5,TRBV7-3,ASSLEREETQY
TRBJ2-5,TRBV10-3,AISQRLAGAETQY
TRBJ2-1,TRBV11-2,ASSPRGSEEQF
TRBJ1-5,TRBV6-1,ASIGHLSNQPQH
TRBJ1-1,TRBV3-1,ASSQGSDRAF
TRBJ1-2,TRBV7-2,ASSEGTKFSYGYT
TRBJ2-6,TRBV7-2,ASSFNAPGANVLT
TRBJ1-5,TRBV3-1,ASSQDSGGSNQPQH
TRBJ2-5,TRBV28,ASSFRTQY
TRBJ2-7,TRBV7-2,ASSPATIYHEQY
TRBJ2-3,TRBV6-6,ASSHGARGGPDTQY
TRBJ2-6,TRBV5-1,ASSLTGQNSGANVLT
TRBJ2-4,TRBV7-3,ASSLGQGDIQY
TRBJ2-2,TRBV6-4,ASRTGEIGELF
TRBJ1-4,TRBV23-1,ASRTELF
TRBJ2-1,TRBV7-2,ASSAQDNEQF